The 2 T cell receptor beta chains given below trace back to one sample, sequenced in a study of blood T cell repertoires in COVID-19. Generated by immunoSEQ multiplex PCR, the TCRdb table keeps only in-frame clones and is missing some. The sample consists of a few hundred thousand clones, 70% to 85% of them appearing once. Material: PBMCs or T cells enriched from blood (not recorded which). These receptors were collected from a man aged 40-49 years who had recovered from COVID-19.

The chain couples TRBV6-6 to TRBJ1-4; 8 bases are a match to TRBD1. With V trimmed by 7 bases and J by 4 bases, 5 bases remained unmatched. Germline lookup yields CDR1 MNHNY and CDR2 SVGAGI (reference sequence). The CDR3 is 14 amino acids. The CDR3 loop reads CASNSGGLNEKLFF. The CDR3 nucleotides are TGTGCCAGCAACTCAGGGGGCCTTAATGAAAAACTGTTTTTT.

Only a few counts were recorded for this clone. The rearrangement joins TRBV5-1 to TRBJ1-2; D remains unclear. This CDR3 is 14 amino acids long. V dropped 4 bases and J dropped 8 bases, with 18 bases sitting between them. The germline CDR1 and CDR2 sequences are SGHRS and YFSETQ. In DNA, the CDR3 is TGCGCCAGCAGCGTCGCGGGCCCCGAGGAAGGCTACACCTTC. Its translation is CASSVAGPEEGYTF. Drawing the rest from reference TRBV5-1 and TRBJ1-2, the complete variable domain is KAGVTQTPRYLIKTRGQQVTLSCSPISGHRSVSWYQQTPGQGLQFLFEYFSETQRNKGNFPGRFSGRQFSNSRSEMNVSTLELGDSALYLCASSVAGPEEGYTFGSGTRLTVV.